This TCR beta chain was identified in a study of T cells after yellow fever vaccination. V shed 9 bases and J shed 2 bases, with 29 bases lying between them. The CDR3 has 18 residues. Germline loops: CDR1 SGHAT, CDR2 FQNNGV. Study-wide results and limits: Weaker, the secondary response peaked sooner, at day 5 versus 15. Just a small share of clonotypes turned up in the CD4 compartment as well as the CD8 compartment.

This clonotype was counted a few times. Its antigen is undetermined. MiXCR was run by TCRdb on the 5' RACE reads, yielding one entry per CDR3 protein. The sample lists almost 600,000 distinct CDR3 sequences, 13% occurring once. The rearrangement links TRBV11-2 to TRBJ2-7; D possibly corresponds to TRBD1 (8 bases). The clonotype originates from a man between 25 and 39 years old who received the YFV17D yellow fever vaccine. Material: PBMCs, obtained on the day of the yellow fever booster vaccination. CDR3 sequence (DNA): TGTGCCAGAACGGGGGGTGACAGGGGACTTCCGGCCCCCTACGAGCAGTACTTC. Amino acid sequence: CARTGGDRGLPAPYEQYF. The full variable domain, in which reference TRBV11-2 and TRBJ2-7 provide the parts outside the CDR3, is EAGVAQSPRYKIIEKRQSVAFWCNPISGHATLYWYQQILGQGPKLLIQFQNNGVVDDSQLPKDRFSAERLKGVDSTLKIQPAKLEDSAVYLCARTGGDRGLPAPYEQYFGPGTRLTVT.